These T cell receptor beta chains were read from a single sample in a study of T cell changes during pregnancy in multiple sclerosis. TCRdb's table, derived via immunoSEQ multiplex PCR, lists solely in-frame clones and lacks some. The table lists some 43,000 clones, 94% of them singletons, with about 7.6% in the top ten. The sequences come from CD8+ T cells from peripheral blood mononuclear cells, collected in the third trimester of pregnancy. These TCRs come from a female donor with multiple sclerosis, enrolled in a pregnancy study. Each CDR3 is given with its conserved first and last residue. A D gene is named only where the DNA matches it firmly. Only some rows state a clone size, as once, few, many or a class for expanded clones.

clone size: .; D gene: TRBD1; J gene: TRBJ1-2; V gene: TRBV13; CDR3 protein: CASSLGTANYGYTF; CDR3 DNA: TGTGCCAGCAGCTTGGGGACAGCTAACTATGGCTACACCTTC
clone size: .; D gene: TRBD1; J gene: TRBJ2-3; V gene: TRBV19; CDR3 protein: CASSITGGYTDTQYF; CDR3 DNA: TGTGCCAGTAGTATTACAGGGGGCTACACAGATACGCAGTATTTT
clone size: .; D gene: TRBD2; J gene: TRBJ2-5; V gene: TRBV5-4; CDR3 protein: CASSAFGLAGGVETQYF; CDR3 DNA: TGTGCCAGCAGCGCATTTGGACTAGCGGGAGGGGTGGAGACCCAGTACTTC
clone size: .; D gene: .; J gene: TRBJ1-1; V gene: TRBV2; CDR3 protein: CASSERGGTEAFF; CDR3 DNA: TGTGCCAGCAGTGAGCGGGGAGGCACTGAAGCTTTCTTT
clone size: .; D gene: TRBD1; J gene: TRBJ1-2; V gene: TRBV7-8; CDR3 protein: CASSLEGAGGYTF; CDR3 DNA: TGTGCCAGCAGCTTAGAGGGGGCTGGGGGCTACACCTTC
clone size: .; D gene: .; J gene: TRBJ2-5; V gene: TRBV11-2; CDR3 protein: CASSSSREGNYQETQYF; CDR3 DNA: TGTGCCAGCAGCTCGTCTAGAGAGGGAAACTACCAAGAGACCCAGTACTTC
clone size: .; D gene: .; J gene: TRBJ1-3; V gene: TRBV7-8; CDR3 protein: CASSLGTSSGNTIYF; CDR3 DNA: TGTGCCAGCAGCTTGGGGACAAGCTCTGGAAACACCATATATTTT
clone size: .; D gene: TRBD2; J gene: TRBJ2-5; V gene: TRBV7-9; CDR3 protein: CATRTSGSQETQYF; CDR3 DNA: TGTGCCACCCGGACTAGCGGGAGCCAAGAGACCCAGTACTTC
clone size: once; D gene: TRBD1; J gene: TRBJ1-5; V gene: TRBV7-8; CDR3 protein: CASSPRQGPSQPQHF; CDR3 DNA: TGTGCCAGCAGCCCCCGACAGGGGCCCAGCCAGCCCCAGCATTTT
clone size: .; D gene: TRBD1; J gene: TRBJ2-7; V gene: TRBV27; CDR3 protein: CASSLSGTGLAEQYF; CDR3 DNA: TGTGCCAGCAGTTTATCAGGGACAGGGCTTGCCGAGCAGTACTTC
clone size: .; D gene: TRBD1; J gene: TRBJ1-2; V gene: TRBV4-1; CDR3 protein: CASSGLRTGGEYGYTF; CDR3 DNA: TGCGCCAGCAGCGGTCTCAGGACAGGGGGCGAATATGGCTACACCTTC
clone size: .; D gene: TRBD2; J gene: TRBJ2-1; V gene: TRBV28; CDR3 protein: CASSLSSGRADEQFF; CDR3 DNA: TGTGCCAGCAGTTTGTCTAGCGGGAGGGCGGATGAGCAGTTCTTC
clone size: .; D gene: .; J gene: TRBJ2-1; V gene: TRBV13; CDR3 protein: CASSATGLKFF; CDR3 DNA: TGTGCCAGCAGCGCAACAGGTTTAAAGTTCTTC
clone size: .; D gene: .; J gene: TRBJ2-7; V gene: TRBV6-6; CDR3 protein: CASKGQSPTQYF; CDR3 DNA: TGTGCCAGCAAGGGACAATCCCCTACGCAGTACTTC
clone size: .; D gene: .; J gene: TRBJ2-1; V gene: TRBV6-1; CDR3 protein: CASSYRGSYNEQFF; CDR3 DNA: TGTGCCAGCAGTTATCGGGGGTCCTACAATGAGCAGTTCTTC
clone size: .; D gene: TRBD1; J gene: TRBJ2-7; V gene: TRBV15; CDR3 protein: CATSKTGKDSRDEQYF; CDR3 DNA: TGTGCCACCAGCAAGACAGGGAAGGACTCCCGGGACGAGCAGTACTTC
clone size: .; D gene: .; J gene: TRBJ2-7; V gene: TRBV10-3; CDR3 protein: CAISGSYEQYF; CDR3 DNA: TGTGCCATCAGTGGTTCGTACGAGCAGTACTTC
clone size: .; D gene: .; J gene: TRBJ2-5; V gene: TRBV28; CDR3 protein: CASSTAGETQYF; CDR3 DNA: TGTGCCAGCAGTACCGCGGGAGAGACCCAGTACTTC
clone size: .; D gene: TRBD2; J gene: TRBJ2-1; V gene: TRBV10-3; CDR3 protein: CAISEPAGGHEQFF; CDR3 DNA: TGTGCCATCAGTGAACCAGCGGGAGGGCATGAGCAGTTCTTC
clone size: once; D gene: .; J gene: TRBJ1-5; V gene: TRBV27; CDR3 protein: CASSHSNQPQHF; CDR3 DNA: TGTGCCAGCAGCCACTCGAATCAGCCCCAGCATTTT
clone size: .; D gene: .; J gene: TRBJ2-7; V gene: TRBV7-9; CDR3 protein: CASSFISGPYEQYF; CDR3 DNA: TGTGCCAGCAGCTTTATAAGCGGGCCATACGAGCAGTACTTC
clone size: .; D gene: TRBD2; J gene: TRBJ2-2; V gene: TRBV13; CDR3 protein: CASKGLAGAHGELFF; CDR3 DNA: TGTGCCAGCAAGGGACTAGCGGGAGCCCACGGGGAGCTGTTTTTT
clone size: .; D gene: TRBD2; J gene: TRBJ2-1; V gene: TRBV5-6; CDR3 protein: CASSLAETSGNYNEQFF; CDR3 DNA: TGTGCCAGCAGCTTGGCCGAGACTAGCGGGAACTACAATGAGCAGTTCTTC
clone size: .; D gene: TRBD1; J gene: TRBJ2-1; V gene: TRBV6-5; CDR3 protein: CASSWTGLNEQFF; CDR3 DNA: TGTGCCAGCAGTTGGACAGGGTTAAATGAGCAGTTCTTC
clone size: .; D gene: TRBD2; J gene: TRBJ2-1; V gene: TRBV19; CDR3 protein: CASSRSGGSYNEQFF; CDR3 DNA: TGTGCCAGTAGTCGAAGCGGGGGCTCCTACAATGAGCAGTTCTTC
clone size: .; D gene: TRBD1; J gene: TRBJ2-7; V gene: TRBV19; CDR3 protein: CASSQGAGEQYF; CDR3 DNA: TGTGCCAGTAGCCAGGGGGCTGGGGAGCAGTACTTC
clone size: .; D gene: .; J gene: TRBJ2-3; V gene: TRBV6-6; CDR3 protein: CASTRPPEGPSDTQYF; CDR3 DNA: TGTGCCAGCACCCGCCCCCCCGAGGGCCCCTCAGATACGCAGTATTTT
clone size: .; D gene: TRBD1; J gene: TRBJ1-1; V gene: TRBV5-1; CDR3 protein: CASSWWTGRDTEAFF; CDR3 DNA: TGCGCCAGCAGCTGGTGGACAGGAAGGGACACTGAAGCTTTCTTT
clone size: once; D gene: .; J gene: TRBJ2-7; V gene: TRBV13; CDR3 protein: CASSATPGAYEQYF; CDR3 DNA: TGTGCCAGCAGCGCGACTCCAGGGGCCTACGAGCAGTACTTC
clone size: .; D gene: .; J gene: TRBJ2-5; V gene: TRBV2; CDR3 protein: CASTFFVAWYQETQYF; CDR3 DNA: TGTGCCAGCACCTTCTTTGTGGCTTGGTACCAAGAGACCCAGTACTTC
clone size: .; D gene: TRBD2; J gene: TRBJ2-1; V gene: TRBV15; CDR3 protein: CATSGTGTSIHEQFF; CDR3 DNA: TGTGCCACCAGCGGAACCGGGACTAGCATCCATGAGCAGTTCTTC
clone size: .; D gene: .; J gene: TRBJ2-7; V gene: TRBV5-6; CDR3 protein: CASSLGAREQYF; CDR3 DNA: TGTGCCAGCAGCTTGGGAGCACGCGAGCAGTACTTC
clone size: .; D gene: TRBD1; J gene: TRBJ2-1; V gene: TRBV7-8; CDR3 protein: CASSSGTVKHNEQFF; CDR3 DNA: TGTGCCAGCAGCTCTGGGACAGTCAAGCACAATGAGCAGTTCTTC
clone size: .; D gene: TRBD2; J gene: TRBJ2-3; V gene: TRBV11-2; CDR3 protein: CASTFEPGLAADTQYF; CDR3 DNA: TGTGCCAGCACCTTTGAGCCCGGACTAGCGGCAGATACGCAGTATTTT
clone size: .; D gene: .; J gene: TRBJ2-3; V gene: TRBV13; CDR3 protein: CASSLGAREIRTDTQYF; CDR3 DNA: TGTGCCAGCAGCTTAGGCGCACGAGAGATAAGAACAGATACGCAGTATTTT
clone size: .; D gene: TRBD1; J gene: TRBJ1-5; V gene: TRBV9; CDR3 protein: CASSMGQGVQPQHF; CDR3 DNA: TGTGCCAGCAGCATGGGACAGGGGGTTCAGCCCCAGCATTTT
clone size: .; D gene: .; J gene: TRBJ1-1; V gene: TRBV7-8; CDR3 protein: CASSLAWATEAFF; CDR3 DNA: TGTGCCAGCAGCTTAGCGTGGGCCACTGAAGCTTTCTTT
clone size: .; D gene: .; J gene: TRBJ2-7; V gene: TRBV29-1; CDR3 protein: CSVEERGQYEQYF; CDR3 DNA: TGCAGCGTTGAAGAGCGGGGGCAGTACGAGCAGTACTTC
clone size: .; D gene: .; J gene: TRBJ1-4; V gene: TRBV1; CDR3 protein: CTSTVRGDRGRTTNEKLFF; CDR3 DNA: TGCACCAGCACCGTAAGAGGGGACAGGGGGCGGACAACTAATGAAAAACTGTTTTTT
clone size: many; D gene: .; J gene: TRBJ1-2; V gene: TRBV29-1; CDR3 protein: CSVVPDSSYGYTF; CDR3 DNA: TGCAGCGTTGTCCCGGACAGTTCCTATGGCTACACCTTC
clone size: .; D gene: .; J gene: TRBJ1-5; V gene: TRBV19; CDR3 protein: CASSIPIRREPQHF; CDR3 DNA: TGTGCCAGTAGTATCCCGATCCGTAGAGAGCCCCAGCATTTT
clone size: .; D gene: TRBD1; J gene: TRBJ2-3; V gene: TRBV7-9; CDR3 protein: CASSLGGTGRTDTQYF; CDR3 DNA: TGTGCCAGCAGCTTAGGGGGGACAGGGCGCACAGATACGCAGTATTTT
clone size: once; D gene: TRBD1; J gene: TRBJ1-2; V gene: TRBV28; CDR3 protein: CATEDRVGFSSGYTF; CDR3 DNA: TGTGCCACCGAGGACAGGGTCGGATTTTCTAGTGGCTACACCTTC
clone size: .; D gene: TRBD1; J gene: TRBJ1-1; V gene: TRBV27; CDR3 protein: CASSDTGQGQAFF; CDR3 DNA: TGTGCCAGCAGTGACACGGGACAGGGCCAAGCTTTCTTT
clone size: .; D gene: .; J gene: TRBJ2-1; V gene: TRBV15; CDR3 protein: CATYHGRGSYNEQFF; CDR3 DNA: TGTGCCACCTATCACGGTAGGGGCTCCTACAATGAGCAGTTCTTC
clone size: once; D gene: TRBD2; J gene: TRBJ2-3; V gene: TRBV5-4; CDR3 protein: CASGGGTSGRGSDTQYF; CDR3 DNA: TGTGCCAGCGGGGGAGGGACTAGCGGGAGAGGGTCAGATACGCAGTATTTT
clone size: .; D gene: .; J gene: TRBJ2-7; V gene: TRBV6-5; CDR3 protein: CASSYSGRASYEQYF; CDR3 DNA: TGTGCCAGCAGTTACAGCGGCCGGGCTTCCTACGAGCAGTACTTC
clone size: once; D gene: TRBD1; J gene: TRBJ1-2; V gene: TRBV28; CDR3 protein: CASSSDFIRTGDVANYGYTF; CDR3 DNA: TGTGCCAGCAGTTCGGACTTTATTCGGACAGGGGATGTCGCTAACTATGGCTACACCTTC
clone size: .; D gene: TRBD2; J gene: TRBJ2-1; V gene: TRBV2; CDR3 protein: CASPFRREDRTYNEQFF; CDR3 DNA: TGTGCCAGCCCTTTTCGGCGGGAGGATCGGACCTACAATGAGCAGTTCTTC
clone size: .; D gene: TRBD1; J gene: TRBJ1-2; V gene: TRBV28; CDR3 protein: CASSKQGAVVYGYTF; CDR3 DNA: TGTGCCAGCAGTAAACAGGGGGCGGTGGTCTATGGCTACACCTTC
clone size: .; D gene: .; J gene: TRBJ2-3; V gene: TRBV29-1; CDR3 protein: CSDAPGGRRDTQYF; CDR3 DNA: TGCAGCGACGCCCCGGGGGGCCGTAGAGATACGCAGTATTTT
clone size: .; D gene: .; J gene: TRBJ2-1; V gene: TRBV19; CDR3 protein: CASSIGTTYNEQFF; CDR3 DNA: TGTGCCAGTAGTATAGGGACTACCTACAATGAGCAGTTCTTC
clone size: once; D gene: .; J gene: TRBJ1-1; V gene: TRBV27; CDR3 protein: CASSLTHTYYAEAFF; CDR3 DNA: TGTGCCAGCAGTTTAACGCACACCTACTACGCTGAAGCTTTCTTT